The rows below give T cell receptor beta chains drawn from one sample of a study of T cell responses to AZD1222 COVID-19 vaccine. TCRdb keeps only in-frame clones here, not all; method: immunoSEQ multiplex PCR. The sample has some 120,000 clones; around 94% are singletons. Specimen: peripheral blood, collected on day 0 of AZD1222 vaccination. The receptors come from an adult in good health. Both conserved end residues are part of each CDR3. A D gene is named only where the DNA matches it firmly. Size is omitted from some rows. Given values are once, few, many or a class for expanded clones.

>TRBJ1-3|TRBV3-1/TRBV3-2|-|-
TGTGCCAGCAGCATGGGTGGAAACACCATATATTTT
CASSMGGNTIYF
>TRBJ1-1|TRBV14|-|-
TGTGCCAGCAGCCAAGATAGGCCGTTTGAGAACACTGAAGCTTTCTTT
CASSQDRPFENTEAFF
>TRBJ2-7|TRBV6-5|-|TRBD2
TGTGCCAGCAGCTTTTCCGGGACTAGCGTCTACGAGCAGTACTTC
CASSFSGTSVYEQYF
>TRBJ2-4|TRBV2|once|-
TGTGCCAGCAGTGAAGAAGGGTCGATTTCCATTCAGTACTTC
CASSEEGSISIQYF
>TRBJ1-5|TRBV12-3/TRBV12-4|-|-
TGTGCCAGCAGTTTGCTATTAGAACAGCCCCAGCATTTT
CASSLLLEQPQHF
>TRBJ1-6|TRBV6-5|-|TRBD1
TGTGCCAGCAGTTACTCAAGGACAGGTCTTGTATCACCCCTCCACTTT
CASSYSRTGLVSPLHF
>TRBJ1-4|TRBV4-2|-|-
TGTGCCAGCAGGCCGCCGGGGGATGTTGAAAAACTGTTTTTT
CASRPPGDVEKLFF
>TRBJ1-1|TRBV29-1|-|-
TGCAGCGTTGAAGTCCGACAGGTTTCGGTCACTGAAGCTTTCTTT
CSVEVRQVSVTEAFF
>TRBJ1-5|TRBV6-6|-|-
TGTGCCAGCAGTTACTCGGCAGGGAGCAATCAGCCCCAGCATTTT
CASSYSAGSNQPQHF
>TRBJ2-5|TRBV11-2|-|-
TGTGCCAGCAGCTTAGAGCCTTTGGGCAGCAGAGAGACCCAGTACTTC
CASSLEPLGSRETQYF
>TRBJ2-7|TRBV28|-|TRBD2
TGTGCCAGCAGCCCCACGACCGGGACTAGCGTATCTATCAGCTCCTACGAGCAGTACTTC
CASSPTTGTSVSISSYEQYF
>TRBJ2-2|TRBV19|once|-
TGTGCCAGTAGTAGGGGGCCGCGAGAATTGACCGGGGAGCTGTTTTTT
CASSRGPRELTGELFF
>TRBJ2-2|TRBV6-6|-|-
TGTGCCAGCAGTAGTGCGGTAGCGAACACCGGGGAGCTGTTTTTT
CASSSAVANTGELFF
>TRBJ1-1|TRBV3-1/TRBV3-2|-|-
TGTGCCAGCAGCCCGACTTCGGGGTCTAACACTGAAGCTTTCTTT
CASSPTSGSNTEAFF
>TRBJ1-1|TRBV5-1|-|-
TGCGCCAGCAGCTTGGCGCTTCTAAGGGGAGGCACTGAAGCTTTCTTT
CASSLALLRGGTEAFF
>TRBJ2-4|TRBV2|-|TRBD2
TGTGCCAGCCTAGCGGGGTTAGCCAAAAACATTCAGTACTTC
CASLAGLAKNIQYF
>TRBJ2-3|TRBV13|-|TRBD2
TGTGCCAGCAGCTTATGGGGTAGCGGGGGTAATACGCAGTATTTT
CASSLWGSGGNTQYF
>TRBJ1-5|TRBV2|-|-
TGTGCCAGCAATAGAGGGGCCAGTAGCAATCAGCCCCAGCATTTT
CASNRGASSNQPQHF
>TRBJ1-6|TRBV2|-|-
TGTGCCAGCAGTAGTCTGGAAGGTGCCGGACCCCTCCACTTT
CASSSLEGAGPLHF
>TRBJ2-5|TRBV6-2/TRBV6-3|-|-
TGTGCCAGCAGTTACCGCGGACGGTCCCAAGAGACCCAGTACTTC
CASSYRGRSQETQYF
>TRBJ2-1|TRBV27|-|TRBD1
TGTGCCAGCAGTTCATCCGGGACAGGGAATATGGATGAGCAGTTCTTC
CASSSSGTGNMDEQFF
>TRBJ2-1|TRBV11-3|-|TRBD1
TGTGCCAGCAGCTCGGGACAGTTCAATGAGCAGTTCTTC
CASSSGQFNEQFF
>TRBJ1-1|TRBV10-1|-|TRBD1
TGCGCCAGCAGGGTCGGACAGGACGCCTCGACTGAAGCTTTCTTT
CASRVGQDASTEAFF
>TRBJ1-1|TRBV5-5|-|-
TGTGCCAGCAGCCTGGCGGGGGCGTCTTGGACTGAAGCTTTCTTT
CASSLAGASWTEAFF
>TRBJ2-3|TRBV23-1|-|TRBD1
TGCGCCAGCAGTCAAGTGGGACAGGGTAGCACAGATACGCAGTATTTT
CASSQVGQGSTDTQYF
>TRBJ2-5|TRBV7-6|-|TRBD2
TGTGCCAGCAGCGAATTACTAGCGGGAGGGGGATGGAAAGAGACCCAGTACTTC
CASSELLAGGGWKETQYF
>TRBJ2-6|TRBV5-8|-|TRBD1
TGTGCCAGCAGCGTCCGGACAGGGAGCGAAGGGGCCAACGTCCTGACTTTC
CASSVRTGSEGANVLTF
>TRBJ2-7|TRBV18|-|TRBD1
TGTGCCAGCTCACCGGGACAGGGGGCAAGCGAGCAGTACTTC
CASSPGQGASEQYF
>TRBJ2-3|TRBV4-1|-|-
TGCGCCAGCAGCCGGACCAACACAGATACGCAGTATTTT
CASSRTNTDTQYF
>TRBJ2-5|TRBV28|-|TRBD1
TGTGCCAGCAGAACAGGGGGACTCCGGGGACAAGAGACCCAGTACTTC
CASRTGGLRGQETQYF
>TRBJ2-5|TRBV7-2|-|-
TGTGCCAGCAGCCTCGAGGGGGCGGGAGAAAGCCAAGAGACCCAGTACTTC
CASSLEGAGESQETQYF
>TRBJ2-7|TRBV28|-|-
TGTGCCAGCAGTTTATTGCGGACATATTCCTACGAGCAGTACTTC
CASSLLRTYSYEQYF
>TRBJ2-1|TRBV4-2|-|TRBD2
TGTGCCAGCAGCCAAGGGACTAGCGGGACCTATGAGCAGTTCTTC
CASSQGTSGTYEQFF
>TRBJ2-3|TRBV9|-|-
TGTGCCAGCAGCGCACTTACAGGAACACGTTACTCAGATACGCAGTATTTT
CASSALTGTRYSDTQYF
>TRBJ2-3|TRBV9|-|-
TGTGCCAGCAGCGTGGAAGGCACAGATACGCAGTATTTT
CASSVEGTDTQYF
>TRBJ2-5|TRBV7-7|-|-
TGTGCCAGCAGCTTAGGTCTGGCCCAGGGGGAGACCCAGTACTTC
CASSLGLAQGETQYF
>TRBJ1-5|TRBV19|-|-
TGTGCCAGTAGTCTTAGACTCCAGCCCCAGCATTTT
CASSLRLQPQHF
>TRBJ1-1|TRBV4-1|-|-
TGCGCCAGCAGCCAAGATGGTGGTTGGGGCCTGAACACTGAAGCTTTCTTT
CASSQDGGWGLNTEAFF
>TRBJ1-5|TRBV9|-|-
TGTGCCAGCAGACTCCTGCAGGGGCCCCAGCATTTT
CASRLLQGPQHF
>TRBJ1-1|TRBV19|-|-
TGTGCCAGTAGTATAGTACGGAACACTGAAGCTTTCTTT
CASSIVRNTEAFF
>TRBJ2-1|TRBV6-6|-|TRBD1
TGTGCCAGCAGTTACCCGGTCGGACAGGGGAACAATGAGCAGTTCTTC
CASSYPVGQGNNEQFF
>TRBJ2-7|TRBV10-1|few|TRBD2
TGCGCCAGCAGTGAGCTGACTAGCGGCCGCTACGAGCAGTACTTC
CASSELTSGRYEQYF
>TRBJ1-2|TRBV7-9|-|TRBD1
TGTGCCAGCAGCCCCGGACAGGACTCCAACTATGGCTACACCTTC
CASSPGQDSNYGYTF
>TRBJ2-7|TRBV7-2|-|-
TGTGCCAGCAGCCAGACTCCCTGGGCTAGGGAGCCCTACGAGCAGTACTTC
CASSQTPWAREPYEQYF
>TRBJ2-1|TRBV27|once|-
TGTGCCAGCAGTCCGAAAACGGGTAGAGTCTATGAGCAGTTCTTC
CASSPKTGRVYEQFF
>TRBJ2-1|TRBV5-1|-|TRBD2
TGCGCCAGCAGCTTTCTAGCGGGAGGGCGGGGCAATGAGCAGTTCTTC
CASSFLAGGRGNEQFF
>TRBJ2-2|TRBV27|-|TRBD2
TGTGCCAGCAGTTTCCTAGCGGGATCCCCCGGGGAGCTGTTTTTT
CASSFLAGSPGELFF
>TRBJ2-3|TRBV7-8|-|-
TGTGCCAGCAGCTTTACGGGGGATACGCAGTATTTT
CASSFTGDTQYF
>TRBJ1-5|TRBV7-6|-|-
TGTGCCAGCAGCTTAGCGGACGGGGTTAATCAGCCCCAGCATTTT
CASSLADGVNQPQHF
>TRBJ2-3|TRBV19|-|-
TGTGCCAGTACAGGGGACTCGATATTCAGTAGCACAGATACGCAGTATTTT
CASTGDSIFSSTDTQYF
>TRBJ2-7|TRBV5-1|-|-
TGCGCCAGCAGCTTGGGACGAGGGAGGAACTACGAGCAGTACTTC
CASSLGRGRNYEQYF
>TRBJ2-7|TRBV29-1|-|-
TGCAGCGTTGAAGATGTCAGGACGGGGAGGGAGCAGTACTTC
CSVEDVRTGREQYF
>TRBJ2-2|TRBV19|-|-
TGTGCCAGTAGTCTGTACAGGGTTGGGACCGGGGAGCTGTTTTTT
CASSLYRVGTGELFF
>TRBJ2-2|TRBV19|-|-
TGTGCCAGTAGTAGACAGCCCAACACCGGGGAGCTGTTTTTT
CASSRQPNTGELFF
>TRBJ2-7|TRBV28|-|TRBD2
TGTGCCAGCAGTGAGCCTAGCGGGACAACCTACGAGCAGTACTTC
CASSEPSGTTYEQYF
>TRBJ1-1|TRBV4-3|once|-
TGCGCCAGCAGCCAAAGAGGGGACACTGAAGCTTTCTTT
CASSQRGDTEAFF
>TRBJ2-7|TRBV7-2|-|-
TGTGCCAGCAGCTTAGCGTTAAATTTGGGGCACGAGCAGTACTTC
CASSLALNLGHEQYF
>TRBJ1-1|TRBV11-3|-|-
TGTGCCAGCAGCCCCGGAGGGGGGGCAAGCACTGAAGCTTTCTTT
CASSPGGGASTEAFF
>TRBJ1-2|TRBV7-2|-|-
TGTGCCAGCAGCTTAGGGCGGATCTATGGCTACACCTTC
CASSLGRIYGYTF
>TRBJ1-3|TRBV5-1|once|-
TGCGCCAGCAGCGACCAGGGTGCTGGAAACACCATATATTTT
CASSDQGAGNTIYF